Included here is one T cell receptor beta chain sequence, with context. What it binds is unknown. Trimming shortened V by 5 bases and J by 4 bases, and 12 bases separated the two germline ends. This CDR3 contains 15 residues. Germline V gene sequence: CDR1 SGHTA, CDR2 FQGTGA. Arm-PCR with iRepertoire HTBI primers amplified the CDR3 regions for these TCR beta libraries. TCRdb recomputed calls from the multiplex PCR reads with MiXCR, one row per CDR3 protein. The table records about 420,000 distinct CDR3 sequences, 23% of them present only once. The sample is drawn from a study of regulatory T cells in long-lasting Graves disease. Looking at the study overall: A definition of persistent Graves' disease required over 5 years of antithyroid drugs plus positive TSH receptor antibodies.

Study-level results: Persistent patients had a count of shared public clonotypes (more than 2,500) that exceeded that of new patients (around 970). There were preferences for TRBV28, TRBJ1-2 and TRBJ2-5 in persistent disease.

Indicated time point: persistent/refractory GD, antithyroid drugs over 5 years with positive TRAb. PBMC-extracted RNA yielded the TCR library. Sample: peripheral blood mononuclear cells (PBMCs), taken when the disease was refractory, from a patient treated with antithyroid drugs. This receptor was identified in a female donor with Graves disease. The V call is TRBV7-3, the J call TRBJ2-6, with a possible D match to TRBD2 (6 bases). This CDR3 reads CASSPQRAGANVLTF. Here the CDR3 DNA reads TGTGCCAGCAGCCCCCAGCGGGCCGGGGCCAACGTCCTGACTTTC.